This paragraph covers one TCR beta chain sequence. These data come from a study of T-cell reconstitution after alpha-beta-depleted transplantation in children. This CDR3 comprises 17 residues. Germline V CDR1 and CDR2: SNHLY, FYNNEI. J was trimmed by 4 bases and V by 5 bases; bases with no gene match: 13. The library targeted TCRbeta and was prepared with unique molecular identifiers. TCRdb re-called the PCR reads with MiXCR, one entry per CDR3 protein. The profile shows hundreds of thousands of distinct CDR3 sequences, around 23% of them singletons. The chain couples TRBV2 to TRBJ2-1, with 8 nucleotides matching TRBD2. The starting material was PBMCs, mostly from graft donor cells, obtained 360 days after TCRalphabeta/CD19-depleted stem cell transplant. The sequence was collected from a boy less than two years old who had a stem cell transplant for acute myeloid leukemia, so the T cells may come from the graft donor. This CDR3 reads CASSLRGVTPSYNEQFF. The DNA of the CDR3 is TGTGCCAGCAGTTTGCGGGGGGTTACCCCCTCTTACAATGAGCAGTTCTTC.